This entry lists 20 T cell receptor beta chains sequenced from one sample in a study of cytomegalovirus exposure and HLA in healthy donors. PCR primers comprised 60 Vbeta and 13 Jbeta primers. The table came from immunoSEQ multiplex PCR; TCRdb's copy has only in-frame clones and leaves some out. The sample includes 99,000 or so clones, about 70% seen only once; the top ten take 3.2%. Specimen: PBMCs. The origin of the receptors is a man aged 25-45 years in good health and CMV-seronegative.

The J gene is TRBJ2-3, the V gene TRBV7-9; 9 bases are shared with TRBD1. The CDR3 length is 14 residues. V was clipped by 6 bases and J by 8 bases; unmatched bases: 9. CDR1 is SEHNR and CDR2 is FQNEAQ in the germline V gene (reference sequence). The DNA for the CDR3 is TGTGCCAGCAGTAGAAGACAGGGGGTGGTTACGCAGTATTTT. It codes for CASSRRQGVVTQYF. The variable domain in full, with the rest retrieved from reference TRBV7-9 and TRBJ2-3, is DTGVSQNPRHKITKRGQNVTFRCDPISEHNRLYWYRQTLGQGPEFLTYFQNEAQLEKSRLLSDRFSAERPKGSFSTLEIQRTEQGDSAMYLCASSRRQGVVTQYFGPGTRLTVL.

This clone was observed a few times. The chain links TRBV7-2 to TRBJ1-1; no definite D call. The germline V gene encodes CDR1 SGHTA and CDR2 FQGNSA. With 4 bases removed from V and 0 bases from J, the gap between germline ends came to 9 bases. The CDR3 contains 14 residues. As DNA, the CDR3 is TGTGCCAGCAGCTCCCGCGGGATGAACACTGAAGCTTTCTTT. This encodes CASSSRGMNTEAFF.

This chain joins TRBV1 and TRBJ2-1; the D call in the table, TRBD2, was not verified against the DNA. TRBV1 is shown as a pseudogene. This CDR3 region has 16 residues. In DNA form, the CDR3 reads TGCACCAGCAGCTTAGTGGGGGCGGGAGGTTATTCTGAGCAGTTCTTC. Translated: CTSSLVGAGGYSEQFF.

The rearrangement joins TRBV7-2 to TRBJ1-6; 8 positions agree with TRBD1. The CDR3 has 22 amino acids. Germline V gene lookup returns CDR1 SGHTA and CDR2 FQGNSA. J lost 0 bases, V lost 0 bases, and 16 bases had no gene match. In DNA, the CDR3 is TGTGCCAGCAGCTTAGCGCAGTGGAATCGAGGCACAGGGGGCTCCTATAATTCACCCCTCCACTTT. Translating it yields CASSLAQWNRGTGGSYNSPLHF.

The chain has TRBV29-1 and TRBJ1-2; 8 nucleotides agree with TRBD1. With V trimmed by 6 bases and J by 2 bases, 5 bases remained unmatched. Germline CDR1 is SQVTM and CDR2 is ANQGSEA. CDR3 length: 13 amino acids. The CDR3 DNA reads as TGCAGCGTAACGACAGGGGTCAACTATGGCTACACCTTC. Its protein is CSVTTGVNYGYTF.

The CDR3 coding sequence is TGCGCCAGCAGCCCGGGACAGCTACAAGAGACCCAGTACTTC. Encoded protein: CASSPGQLQETQYF. V is TRBV5-1 and J is TRBJ2-5; 7 bases align to TRBD1. Trimming took 4 bases from V and 2 from J; bases not matched to a gene: 5. This CDR3 has 14 residues. Germline V gene lookup returns CDR1 SGHRS and CDR2 YFSETQ. Variable domain in full (rest from reference TRBV5-1 and TRBJ2-5): KAGVTQTPRYLIKTRGQQVTLSCSPISGHRSVSWYQQTPGQGLQFLFEYFSETQRNKGNFPGRFSGRQFSNSRSEMNVSTLELGDSALYLCASSPGQLQETQYFGPGTRLLVL.

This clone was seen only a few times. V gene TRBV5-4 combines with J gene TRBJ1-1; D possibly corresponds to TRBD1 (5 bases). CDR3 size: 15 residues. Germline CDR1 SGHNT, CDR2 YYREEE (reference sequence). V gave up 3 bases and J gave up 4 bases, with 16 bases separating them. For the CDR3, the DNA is TGTGCCAGCAGCTATGGCAGGGCGAGTGGCACTGAAGCTTTCTTT. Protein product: CASSYGRASGTEAFF. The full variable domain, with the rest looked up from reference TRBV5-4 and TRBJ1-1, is ETGVTQSPTHLIKTRGQQVTLRCSSQSGHNTVSWYQQALGQGPQFIFQYYREEENGRGNFPPRFSGLQFPNYSSELNVNALELDDSALYLCASSYGRASGTEAFFGQGTRLTVV.

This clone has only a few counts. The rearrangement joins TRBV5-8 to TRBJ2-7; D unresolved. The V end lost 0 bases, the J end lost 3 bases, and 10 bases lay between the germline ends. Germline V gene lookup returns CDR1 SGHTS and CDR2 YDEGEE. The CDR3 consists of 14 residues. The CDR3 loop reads CASSLDSLNYEQYF. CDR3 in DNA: TGTGCCAGCAGCTTGGATAGCCTGAACTACGAGCAGTACTTC.

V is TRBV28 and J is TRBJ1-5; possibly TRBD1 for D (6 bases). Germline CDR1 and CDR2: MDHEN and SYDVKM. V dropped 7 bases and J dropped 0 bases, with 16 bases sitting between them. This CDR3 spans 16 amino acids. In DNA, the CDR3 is TGTGCCAGCAACCCCAGAACAGGGACTAGCAATCAGCCCCAGCATTTT. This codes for CASNPRTGTSNQPQHF.

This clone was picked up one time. The CDR3 protein is CAARQVGYGYTF. CDR3 DNA: TGTGCCGCTCGACAGGTGGGCTATGGCTACACCTTC. The V call is TRBV28, the J call TRBJ1-2; a weak D match, TRBD1 (6 bases). Per germline, CDR1 MDHEN and CDR2 SYDVKM. CDR3 size: 12 residues. V was trimmed by 11 bases and J by 4 bases, leaving 14 bases between them.

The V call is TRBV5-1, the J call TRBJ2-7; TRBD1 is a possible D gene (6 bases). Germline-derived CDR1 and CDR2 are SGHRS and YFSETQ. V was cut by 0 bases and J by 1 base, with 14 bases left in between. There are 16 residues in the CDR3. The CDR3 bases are TGCGCCAGCAGCTTGGACCGACAGGAACTATCCTACGAGCAGTACTTC. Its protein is CASSLDRQELSYEQYF.

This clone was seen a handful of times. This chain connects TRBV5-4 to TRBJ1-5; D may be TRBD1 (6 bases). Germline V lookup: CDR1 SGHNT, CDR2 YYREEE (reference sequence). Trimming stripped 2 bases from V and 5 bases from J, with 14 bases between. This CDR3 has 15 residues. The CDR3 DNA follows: TGTGCCAGCAGCTTTGGAGGACAGCCCGATCAGCCCCAGCATTTT. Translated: CASSFGGQPDQPQHF.

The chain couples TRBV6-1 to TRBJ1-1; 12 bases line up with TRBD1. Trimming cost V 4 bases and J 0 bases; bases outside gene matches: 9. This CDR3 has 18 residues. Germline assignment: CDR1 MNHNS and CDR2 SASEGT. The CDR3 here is CASSGRPGQGAVNTEAFF. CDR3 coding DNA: TGTGCCAGCAGTGGACGGCCGGGACAGGGGGCCGTGAACACTGAAGCTTTCTTT.

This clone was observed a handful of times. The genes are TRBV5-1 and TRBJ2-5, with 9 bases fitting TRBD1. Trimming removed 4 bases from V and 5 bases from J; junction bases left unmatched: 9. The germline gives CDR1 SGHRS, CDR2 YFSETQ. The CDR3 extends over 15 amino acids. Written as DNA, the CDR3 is TGCGCCAGCAGCGTAGGGACAGGGTGGCGGGAGACCCAGTACTTC. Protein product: CASSVGTGWRETQYF.

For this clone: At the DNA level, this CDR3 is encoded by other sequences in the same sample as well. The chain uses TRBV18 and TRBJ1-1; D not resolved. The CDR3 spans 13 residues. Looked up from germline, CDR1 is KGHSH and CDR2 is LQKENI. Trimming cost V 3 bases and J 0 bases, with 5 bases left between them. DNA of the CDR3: TGTGCCAGCTCACCCTCAGTGAACACTGAAGCTTTCTTT. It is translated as CASSPSVNTEAFF.

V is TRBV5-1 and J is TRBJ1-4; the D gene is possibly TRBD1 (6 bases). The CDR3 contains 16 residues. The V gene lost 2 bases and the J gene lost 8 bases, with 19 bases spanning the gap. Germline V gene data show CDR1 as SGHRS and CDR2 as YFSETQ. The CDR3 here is CASSLTGPFSDEKLFF. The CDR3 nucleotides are TGCGCCAGCAGCTTAACAGGGCCCTTTTCGGACGAAAAACTGTTTTTT.

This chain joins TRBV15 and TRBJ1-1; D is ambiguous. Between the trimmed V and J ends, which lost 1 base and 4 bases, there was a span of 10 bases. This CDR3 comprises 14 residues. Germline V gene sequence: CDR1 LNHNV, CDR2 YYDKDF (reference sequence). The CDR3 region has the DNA TGTGCCACCAGCAGAGGGGAGGGTGGCACTGAAGCTTTCTTT. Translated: CATSRGEGGTEAFF.

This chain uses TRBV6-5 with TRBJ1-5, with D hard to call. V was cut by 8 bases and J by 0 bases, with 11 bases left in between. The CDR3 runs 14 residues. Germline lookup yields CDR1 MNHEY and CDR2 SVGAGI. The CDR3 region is CASVTLYSNQPQHF. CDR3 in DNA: TGTGCCAGCGTTACTCTCTATAGCAATCAGCCCCAGCATTTT.

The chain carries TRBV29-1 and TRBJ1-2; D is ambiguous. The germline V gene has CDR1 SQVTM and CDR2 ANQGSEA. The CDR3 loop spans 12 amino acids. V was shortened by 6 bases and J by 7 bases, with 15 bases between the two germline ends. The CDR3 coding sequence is TGCAGCGTCGCTAGTAGTATCTCTGGCTACACCTTC. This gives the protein CSVASSISGYTF.

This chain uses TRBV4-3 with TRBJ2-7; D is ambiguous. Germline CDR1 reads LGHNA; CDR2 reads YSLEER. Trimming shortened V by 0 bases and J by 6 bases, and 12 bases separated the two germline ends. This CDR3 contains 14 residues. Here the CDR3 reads CASSQEALFREQYF. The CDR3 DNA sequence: TGCGCCAGCAGCCAAGAGGCCTTGTTTCGCGAGCAGTACTTC.